This TCR beta chain was found in a study of cytomegalovirus exposure and HLA in healthy donors. Study-wide results and limits: Across donors, most TCRs were seen rarely, yet some public ones were widespread. Among donors in an Asian-associated ancestry cluster, a later analysis reportedly found fewer N-insertions than the roughly 730-donor mean. The study labeled roughly 160 TCR beta chains cytomegalovirus-associated. Later work found that TCR association rates differed between HLA loci; DRB1 had the most and HLA-C the fewest.

Primers included in the PCR were 60 Vbeta and 13 Jbeta primers. Only in-frame clones appear in the TCRdb table, and some are missing; sequencing was by immunoSEQ multiplex PCR. Seen here are about 96,000 clones, about four fifths observed once, and the top ten hold under 3.5%. Remarks on this clone: Its antigen is as yet unknown.

Germline V gene data show CDR1 as SGHDT and CDR2 as YYEEEE. Between the trimmed V and J ends, which lost 2 bases and 5 bases, there was a span of 20 bases. The CDR3 runs 16 residues. V gene TRBV5-6 combines with J gene TRBJ2-7, with D unclear. The sequence was obtained from a female donor in good health and CMV-seropositive. Sequencing was done on a sample of PBMCs. The CDR3 coding sequence is TGTGCCAGCAGCTTTTTCCAAGTTGGGCCTTGGAACGAGCAGTACTTC. Protein product: CASSFFQVGPWNEQYF.